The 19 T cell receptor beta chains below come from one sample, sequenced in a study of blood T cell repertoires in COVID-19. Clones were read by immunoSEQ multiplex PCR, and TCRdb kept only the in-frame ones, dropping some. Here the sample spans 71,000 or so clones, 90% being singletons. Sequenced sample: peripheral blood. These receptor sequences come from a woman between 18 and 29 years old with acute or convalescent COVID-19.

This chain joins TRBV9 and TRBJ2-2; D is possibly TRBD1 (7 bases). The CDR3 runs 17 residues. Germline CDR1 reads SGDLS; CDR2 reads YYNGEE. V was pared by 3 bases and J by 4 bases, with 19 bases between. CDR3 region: CASSGRDSLYVTGELFF. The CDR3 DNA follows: TGTGCCAGCAGCGGGAGGGACAGTTTGTACGTCACCGGGGAGCTGTTTTTT.

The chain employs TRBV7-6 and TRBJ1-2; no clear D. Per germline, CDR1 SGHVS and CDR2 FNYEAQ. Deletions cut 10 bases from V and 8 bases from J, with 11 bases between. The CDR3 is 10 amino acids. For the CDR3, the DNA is TGTGCCATCTTCGGTCCGGGCTACACCTTC. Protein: CAIFGPGYTF.

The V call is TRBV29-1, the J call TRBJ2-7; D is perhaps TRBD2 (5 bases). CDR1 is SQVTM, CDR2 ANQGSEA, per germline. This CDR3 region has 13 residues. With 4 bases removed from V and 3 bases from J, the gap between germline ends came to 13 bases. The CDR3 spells CSVVPGVGYEQYF. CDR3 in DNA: TGCAGCGTTGTACCCGGGGTGGGCTACGAGCAGTACTTC.

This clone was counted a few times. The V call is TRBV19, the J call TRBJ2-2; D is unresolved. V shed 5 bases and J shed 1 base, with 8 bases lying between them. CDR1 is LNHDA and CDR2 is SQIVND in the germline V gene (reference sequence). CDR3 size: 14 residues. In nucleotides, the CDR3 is TGTGCCAGTAGTGGGCAGGTGAACACCGGGGAGCTGTTTTTT. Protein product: CASSGQVNTGELFF. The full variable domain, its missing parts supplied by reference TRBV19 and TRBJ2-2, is DGGITQSPKYLFRKEGQNVTLSCEQNLNHDAMYWYRQDPGQGLRLIYYSQIVNDFQKGDIAEGYSVSREKKESFPLTVTSAQKNPTAFYLCASSGQVNTGELFFGEGSRLTVL.

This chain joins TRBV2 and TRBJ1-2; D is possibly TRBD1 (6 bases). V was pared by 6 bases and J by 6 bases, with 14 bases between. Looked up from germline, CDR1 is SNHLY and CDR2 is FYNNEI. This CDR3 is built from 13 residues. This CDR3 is CASSEDRNNGYTF. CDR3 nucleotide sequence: TGTGCCAGCAGCGAGGACAGAAACAATGGCTACACCTTC.

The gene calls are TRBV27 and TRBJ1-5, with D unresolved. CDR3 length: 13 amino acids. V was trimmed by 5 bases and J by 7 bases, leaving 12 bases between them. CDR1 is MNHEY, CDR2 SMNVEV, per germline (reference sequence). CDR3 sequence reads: CASSATGRQPQHF. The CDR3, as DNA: TGTGCCAGCAGTGCAACGGGGAGGCAGCCCCAGCATTTT.

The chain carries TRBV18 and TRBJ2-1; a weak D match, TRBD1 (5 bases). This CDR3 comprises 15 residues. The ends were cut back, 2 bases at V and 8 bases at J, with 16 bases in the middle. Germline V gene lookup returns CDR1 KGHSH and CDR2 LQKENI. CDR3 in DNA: TGTGCCAGCTCACCATTACGGATAGGGGCGGATGAGCAGTTCTTC. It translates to CASSPLRIGADEQFF. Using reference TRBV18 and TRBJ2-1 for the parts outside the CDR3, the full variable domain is NAGVMQNPRHLVRRRGQEARLRCSPMKGHSHVYWYRQLPEEGLKFMVYLQKENIIDESGMPKERFSAEFPKEGPSILRIQQVVRGDSAAYFCASSPLRIGADEQFFGPGTRLTVL.

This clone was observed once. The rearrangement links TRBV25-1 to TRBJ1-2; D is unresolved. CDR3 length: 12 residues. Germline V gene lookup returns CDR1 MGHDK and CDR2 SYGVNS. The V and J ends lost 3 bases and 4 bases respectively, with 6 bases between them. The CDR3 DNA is TGTGCCAGCAGTGAGGCCACCTATGGCTACACCTTC. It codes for CASSEATYGYTF.

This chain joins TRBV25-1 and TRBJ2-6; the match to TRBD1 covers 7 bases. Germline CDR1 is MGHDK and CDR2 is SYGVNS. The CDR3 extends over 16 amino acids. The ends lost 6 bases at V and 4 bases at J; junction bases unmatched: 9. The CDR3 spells CASRLTGDSGANVLTF. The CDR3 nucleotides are TGTGCCAGCAGGCTCACAGGGGATTCAGGGGCCAACGTCCTGACTTTC.

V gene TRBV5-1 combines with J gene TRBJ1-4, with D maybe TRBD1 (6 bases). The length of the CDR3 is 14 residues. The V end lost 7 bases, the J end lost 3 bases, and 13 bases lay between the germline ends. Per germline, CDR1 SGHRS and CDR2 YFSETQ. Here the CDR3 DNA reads TGCGCCAGCCAGACCAGGGGCCCTAATGAAAAACTGTTTTTT. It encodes CASQTRGPNEKLFF.

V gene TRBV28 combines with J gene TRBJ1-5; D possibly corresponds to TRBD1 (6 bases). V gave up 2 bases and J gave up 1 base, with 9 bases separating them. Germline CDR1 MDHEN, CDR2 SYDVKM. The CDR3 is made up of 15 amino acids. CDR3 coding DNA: TGTGCCAGCAGTTTAGGGACAATCAGCAATCAGCCCCAGCATTTT. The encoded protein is CASSLGTISNQPQHF.

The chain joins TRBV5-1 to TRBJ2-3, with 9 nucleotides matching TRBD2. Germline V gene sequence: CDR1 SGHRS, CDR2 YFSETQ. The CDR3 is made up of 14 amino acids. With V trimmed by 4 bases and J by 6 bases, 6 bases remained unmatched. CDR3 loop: CASSAGLAEDTQYF. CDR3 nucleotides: TGCGCCAGCAGCGCGGGACTAGCTGAGGATACGCAGTATTTT.

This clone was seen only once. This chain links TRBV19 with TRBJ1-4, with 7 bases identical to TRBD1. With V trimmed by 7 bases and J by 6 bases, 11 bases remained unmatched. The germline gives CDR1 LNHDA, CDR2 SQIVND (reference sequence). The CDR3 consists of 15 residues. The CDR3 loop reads CASTQRQGTDEKLFF. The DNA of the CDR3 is TGTGCCAGTACTCAACGACAGGGAACGGATGAAAAACTGTTTTTT.

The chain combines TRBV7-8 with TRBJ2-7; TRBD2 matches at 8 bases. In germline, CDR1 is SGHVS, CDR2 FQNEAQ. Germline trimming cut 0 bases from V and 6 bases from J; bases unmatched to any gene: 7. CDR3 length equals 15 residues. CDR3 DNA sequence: TGTGCCAGCAGCTTAGCTTACGGGGGGGCAGGCGAGCAGTACTTC. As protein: CASSLAYGGAGEQYF.

The CDR3 DNA reads as TGTGCCAGCAGCTACGGGCCGACAGGGGATACCGGGGAGCTGTTTTTT. Protein: CASSYGPTGDTGELFF. The rearrangement joins TRBV7-2 to TRBJ2-2; 8 nucleotides align to TRBD1. The germline V gene encodes CDR1 SGHTA and CDR2 FQGNSA. This CDR3 has 16 amino acids. V was pared by 4 bases and J by 5 bases, with 9 bases of the junction left unmatched.

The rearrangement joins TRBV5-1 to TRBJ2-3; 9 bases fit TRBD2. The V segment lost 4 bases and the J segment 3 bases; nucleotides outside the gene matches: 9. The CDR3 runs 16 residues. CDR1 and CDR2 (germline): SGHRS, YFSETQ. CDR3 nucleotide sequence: TGCGCCAGCAGCACCCAAAGCGGGGGGATAACAGATACGCAGTATTTT. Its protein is CASSTQSGGITDTQYF.

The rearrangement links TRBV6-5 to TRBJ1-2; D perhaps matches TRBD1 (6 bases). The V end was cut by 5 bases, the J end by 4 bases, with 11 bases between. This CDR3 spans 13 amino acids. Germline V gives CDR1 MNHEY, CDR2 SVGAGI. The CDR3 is CASSRQGTYGYTF. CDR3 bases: TGTGCCAGCAGTCGCCAGGGGACCTATGGCTACACCTTC.

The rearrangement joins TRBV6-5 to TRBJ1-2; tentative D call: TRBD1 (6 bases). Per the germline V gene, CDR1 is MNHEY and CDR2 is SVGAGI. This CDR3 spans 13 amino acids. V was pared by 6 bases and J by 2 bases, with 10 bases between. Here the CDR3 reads CASRAGTNYGYTF. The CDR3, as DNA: TGTGCCAGCAGAGCCGGGACAAACTATGGCTACACCTTC.

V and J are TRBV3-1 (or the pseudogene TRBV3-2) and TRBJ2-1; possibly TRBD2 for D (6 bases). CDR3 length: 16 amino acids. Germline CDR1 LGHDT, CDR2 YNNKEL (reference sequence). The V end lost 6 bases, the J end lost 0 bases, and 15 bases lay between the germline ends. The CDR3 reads CASSGDSGASYNEQFF. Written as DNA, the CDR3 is TGTGCCAGCAGTGGAGATAGCGGTGCCTCCTACAATGAGCAGTTCTTC.